This T cell receptor beta chain was obtained from a study of T cells after yellow fever vaccination. Overall study findings and caveats: Post-booster samples contained most primary-vaccination clones (more than 95% CD4, less than 90% CD8).

This CDR3 has 15 residues. CDR1 and CDR2 from the germline V gene are LGHNA and YSLEER. The ends were cut back, 1 base at V and 3 bases at J, with 11 bases in the middle. By 5'RACE template switching, TCR cDNA was produced, with a universal primer site and UMIs added in the process. TCRdb used MiXCR to reprocess the 5' RACE reads, holding one entry per CDR3 protein. The sample has under 150,000 distinct CDR3 sequences; about 8% are singletons. This clonotype was found many times. Its antigen is as yet unknown. V usage is TRBV4-3 and J usage is TRBJ2-3; no clear D. The input for sequencing was CD4+ T cells sorted from PBMCs, taken 5 days after the yellow fever booster vaccination. This sequence originates from a man aged 25 to 45 who received the YFV17D yellow fever vaccine. The CDR3, as DNA: TGCGCCAGCAGCCAAGGATCCTCAGCGACAGATACGCAGTATTTT. Protein product: CASSQGSSATDTQYF.